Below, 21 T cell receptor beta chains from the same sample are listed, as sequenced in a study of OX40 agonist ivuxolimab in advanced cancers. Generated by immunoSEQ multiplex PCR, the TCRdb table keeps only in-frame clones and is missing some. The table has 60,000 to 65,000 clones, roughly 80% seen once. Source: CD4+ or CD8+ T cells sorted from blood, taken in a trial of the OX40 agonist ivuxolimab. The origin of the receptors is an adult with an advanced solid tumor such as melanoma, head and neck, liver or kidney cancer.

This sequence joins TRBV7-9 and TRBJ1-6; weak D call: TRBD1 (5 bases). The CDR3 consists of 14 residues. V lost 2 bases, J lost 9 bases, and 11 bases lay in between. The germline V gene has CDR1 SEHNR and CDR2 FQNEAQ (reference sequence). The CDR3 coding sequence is TGTGCCAGCAGCTTATCGGGGGATAGTTCACCCCTCCACTTT. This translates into CASSLSGDSSPLHF.

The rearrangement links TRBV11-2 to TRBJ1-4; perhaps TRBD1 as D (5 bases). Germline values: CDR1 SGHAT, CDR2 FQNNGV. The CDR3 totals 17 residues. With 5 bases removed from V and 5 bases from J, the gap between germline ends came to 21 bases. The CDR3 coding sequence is TGTGCCAGCAGCCTAGGGGCGTGGAGGGGAATGAATGAAAAACTGTTTTTT. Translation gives CASSLGAWRGMNEKLFF.

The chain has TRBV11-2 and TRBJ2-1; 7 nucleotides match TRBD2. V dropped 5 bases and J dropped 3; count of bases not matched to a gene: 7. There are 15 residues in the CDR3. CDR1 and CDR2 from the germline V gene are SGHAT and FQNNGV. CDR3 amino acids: CASSNYGTNYNEQFF. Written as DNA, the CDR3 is TGTGCCAGCAGCAACTACGGGACTAACTACAATGAGCAGTTCTTC.

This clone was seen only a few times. The CDR3 here is CASSLRTGLGETQYF. The CDR3 DNA sequence: TGTGCCAGCAGTTTAAGGACAGGCCTGGGGGAGACCCAGTACTTC. This chain connects TRBV28 to TRBJ2-5; 7 bases match TRBD1. The germline CDR1 and CDR2 sequences are MDHEN and SYDVKM. The CDR3 has 15 residues. With 2 bases clipped from V and 5 bases from J, the junction kept 8 bases outside the gene matches. The full variable domain, in which reference TRBV28 and TRBJ2-5 provide the parts outside the CDR3, is DVKVTQSSRYLVKRTGEKVFLECVQDMDHENMFWYRQDPGLGLRLIYFSYDVKMKEKGDIPEGYSVSREKKERFSLILESASTNQTSMYLCASSLRTGLGETQYFGPGTRLLVL.

The DNA of the CDR3 is TGTGCCAGCCTCTCGGCTATGTCGTACGAGCAGTACTTC. Translation: CASLSAMSYEQYF. This chain uses TRBV5-6 with TRBJ2-7; D call uncertain. Trimming pared 7 bases from V and 4 bases from J, leaving 15 bases between. The CDR3 sequence is 13 residues long. Germline CDR1 SGHDT, CDR2 YYEEEE.

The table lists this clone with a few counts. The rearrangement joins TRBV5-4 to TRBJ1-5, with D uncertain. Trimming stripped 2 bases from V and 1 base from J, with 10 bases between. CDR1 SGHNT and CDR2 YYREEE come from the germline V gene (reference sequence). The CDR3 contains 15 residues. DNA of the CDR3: TGTGCCAGCAGCTTCGACCCCGGCAGCAATCAGCCCCAGCATTTT. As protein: CASSFDPGSNQPQHF. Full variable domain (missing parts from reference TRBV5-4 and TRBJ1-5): ETGVTQSPTHLIKTRGQQVTLRCSSQSGHNTVSWYQQALGQGPQFIFQYYREEENGRGNFPPRFSGLQFPNYSSELNVNALELDDSALYLCASSFDPGSNQPQHFGDGTRLSIL.

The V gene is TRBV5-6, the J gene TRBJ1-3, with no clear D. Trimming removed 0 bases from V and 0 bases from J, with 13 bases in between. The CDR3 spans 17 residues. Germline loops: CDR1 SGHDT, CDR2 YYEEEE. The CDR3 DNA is TGTGCCAGCAGCTTGGTCGGAGGCGACGGCTCTGGAAACACCATATATTTT. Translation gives CASSLVGGDGSGNTIYF.

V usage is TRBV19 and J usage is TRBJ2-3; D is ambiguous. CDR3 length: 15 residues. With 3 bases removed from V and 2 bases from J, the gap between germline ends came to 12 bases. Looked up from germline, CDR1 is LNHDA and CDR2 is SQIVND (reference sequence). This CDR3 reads CASSMMWQLTDTQYF. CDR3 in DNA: TGTGCCAGTAGTATGATGTGGCAACTCACAGATACGCAGTATTTT.

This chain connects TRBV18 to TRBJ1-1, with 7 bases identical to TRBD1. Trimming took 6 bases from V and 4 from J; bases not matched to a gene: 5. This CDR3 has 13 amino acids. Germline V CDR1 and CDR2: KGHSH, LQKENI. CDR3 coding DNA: TGTGCCAGCTCCCCTGACAGGGCCACTGAAGCTTTCTTT. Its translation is CASSPDRATEAFF.

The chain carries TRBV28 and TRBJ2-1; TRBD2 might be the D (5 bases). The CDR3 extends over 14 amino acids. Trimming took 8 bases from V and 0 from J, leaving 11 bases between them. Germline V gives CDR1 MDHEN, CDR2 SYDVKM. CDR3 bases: TGTGCCAGCCGCGGGCCTTTCTCCTACAATGAGCAGTTCTTC. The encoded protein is CASRGPFSYNEQFF. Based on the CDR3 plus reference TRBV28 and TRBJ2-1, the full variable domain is DVKVTQSSRYLVKRTGEKVFLECVQDMDHENMFWYRQDPGLGLRLIYFSYDVKMKEKGDIPEGYSVSREKKERFSLILESASTNQTSMYLCASRGPFSYNEQFFGPGTRLTVL.

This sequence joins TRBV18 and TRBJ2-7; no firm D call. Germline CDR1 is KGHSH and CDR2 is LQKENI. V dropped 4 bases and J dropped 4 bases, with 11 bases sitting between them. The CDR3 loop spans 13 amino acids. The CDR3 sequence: CASSLAEAYEQYF. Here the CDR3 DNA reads TGTGCCAGCTCACTAGCCGAGGCGTACGAGCAGTACTTC.

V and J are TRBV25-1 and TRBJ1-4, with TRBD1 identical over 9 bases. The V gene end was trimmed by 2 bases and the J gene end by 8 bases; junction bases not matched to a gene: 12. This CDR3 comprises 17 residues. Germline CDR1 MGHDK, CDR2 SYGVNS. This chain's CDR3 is CASSELYRGLAGEKLFF. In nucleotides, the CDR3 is TGTGCCAGCAGTGAACTTTACAGGGGGCTCGCGGGCGAAAAACTGTTTTTT. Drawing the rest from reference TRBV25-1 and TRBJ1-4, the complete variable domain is EADIYQTPRYLVIGTGKKITLECSQTMGHDKMYWYQQDPGMELHLIHYSYGVNSTEKGDLSSESTVSRIRTEHFPLTLESARPSHTSQYLCASSELYRGLAGEKLFFGSGTQLSVL.

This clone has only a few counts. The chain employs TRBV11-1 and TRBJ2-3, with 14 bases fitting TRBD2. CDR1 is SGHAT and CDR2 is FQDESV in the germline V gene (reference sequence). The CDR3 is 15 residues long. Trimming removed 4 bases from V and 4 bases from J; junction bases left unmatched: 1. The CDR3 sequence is CASSSTSGGADTQYF. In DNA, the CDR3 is TGTGCCAGCAGCTCGACTAGCGGGGGGGCAGATACGCAGTATTTT.

The CDR3 loop is CASSRQENTEAFF. The CDR3 region has the DNA TGTGCCAGCAGTCGACAGGAGAACACTGAAGCTTTCTTT. This chain joins TRBV6-5 and TRBJ1-1; D may be TRBD1 (6 bases). Germline CDR1 and CDR2: MNHEY and SVGAGI. V lost 5 bases and J lost 1, with 8 bases in between. CDR3 length equals 13 residues.

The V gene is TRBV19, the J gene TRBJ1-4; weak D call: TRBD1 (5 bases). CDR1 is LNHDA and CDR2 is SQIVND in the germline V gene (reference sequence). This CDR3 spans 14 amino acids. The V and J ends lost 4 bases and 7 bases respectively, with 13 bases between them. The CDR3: CASSTWDPGEKLFF. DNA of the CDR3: TGTGCCAGTAGTACCTGGGACCCGGGTGAAAAACTGTTTTTT.

Here the CDR3 DNA reads TGCAGTGCTAGAGATGCCACCCTCCACTTT. Translated, it gives CSARDATLHF. V and J are TRBV20-1 and TRBJ1-6; no clear D. Looked up from germline, CDR1 is DFQATT and CDR2 is SNEGSKA (reference sequence). This CDR3 is 10 amino acids long. The germline V and J ends were trimmed by 0 bases and 14 bases, with 5 bases remaining between them.

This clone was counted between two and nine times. As DNA, the CDR3 is TGTGCCAGCAGTGAAGGAGGGGGACTCCATAATTCACCCCTCCACTTT. Translated: CASSEGGGLHNSPLHF. The chain combines TRBV6-1 with TRBJ1-6; possibly TRBD1 for D (6 bases). From germline, CDR1 is MNHNS and CDR2 SASEGT. Deletions cut 1 base from V and 5 bases from J, with 12 bases between. The CDR3 covers 16 residues.

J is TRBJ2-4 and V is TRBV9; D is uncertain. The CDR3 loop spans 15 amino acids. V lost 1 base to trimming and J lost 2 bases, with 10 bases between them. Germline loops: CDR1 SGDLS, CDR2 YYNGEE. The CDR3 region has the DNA TGTGCCAGCAGCGTAAGCGACGGACCCAAAAACATTCAGTACTTC. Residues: CASSVSDGPKNIQYF.

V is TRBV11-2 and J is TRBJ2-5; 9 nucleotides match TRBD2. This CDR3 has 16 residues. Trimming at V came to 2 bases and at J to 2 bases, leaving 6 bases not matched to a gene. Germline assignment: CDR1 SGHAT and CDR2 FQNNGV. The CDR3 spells CASSLTGTSMQETQYF. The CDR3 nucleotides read TGTGCCAGCAGCTTAACCGGGACTAGCATGCAAGAGACCCAGTACTTC. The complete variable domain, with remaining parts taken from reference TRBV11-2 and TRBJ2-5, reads EAGVAQSPRYKIIEKRQSVAFWCNPISGHATLYWYQQILGQGPKLLIQFQNNGVVDDSQLPKDRFSAERLKGVDSTLKIQPAKLEDSAVYLCASSLTGTSMQETQYFGPGTRLLVL.

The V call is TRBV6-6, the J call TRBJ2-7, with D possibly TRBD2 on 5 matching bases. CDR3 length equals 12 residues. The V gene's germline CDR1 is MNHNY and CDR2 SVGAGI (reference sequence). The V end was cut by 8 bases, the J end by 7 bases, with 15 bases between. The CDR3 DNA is TGTGCCAGCGGCGACTCACCGGGGGAGCAGTACTTC. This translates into CASGDSPGEQYF.

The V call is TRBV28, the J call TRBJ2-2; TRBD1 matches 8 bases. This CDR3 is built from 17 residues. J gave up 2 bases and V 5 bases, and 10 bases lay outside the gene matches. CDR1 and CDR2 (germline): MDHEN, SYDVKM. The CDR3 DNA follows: TGTGCCAGCAGTCCTTACCCCGGGACAGGAAACACCGGGGAGCTGTTTTTT. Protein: CASSPYPGTGNTGELFF.